This note documents a single TCR beta chain sequence. The record originates from a study of radiotherapy plus CTLA-4 blockade in lung cancer. Turning to the study itself: Objective responses occurred in about 17% of patients; over 30% had disease control.

Libraries were prepared by immunoSEQ multiplex PCR; TCRdb keeps only in-frame clonotypes and omits some of them. The sample includes about 120,000 clones, approximately 84% of them seen just once. This TCR came from a human donor with non-small cell lung cancer who had a partial response to radiotherapy plus ipilimumab. The starting material was peripheral blood, obtained from a patient treated with radiotherapy plus ipilimumab.

The CDR3 nucleotides read TGTGCCAGCAGCTTAGTCGGCGGCTCCAATGAGCAGTTCTTC. It specifies CASSLVGGSNEQFF. The rearrangement links TRBV7-9 to TRBJ2-1; D is unclear. The length of the CDR3 is 14 residues. Trimming pared 1 base from V and 6 bases from J, leaving 10 bases between. Germline CDR1 and CDR2: SEHNR and FQNEAQ (reference sequence).